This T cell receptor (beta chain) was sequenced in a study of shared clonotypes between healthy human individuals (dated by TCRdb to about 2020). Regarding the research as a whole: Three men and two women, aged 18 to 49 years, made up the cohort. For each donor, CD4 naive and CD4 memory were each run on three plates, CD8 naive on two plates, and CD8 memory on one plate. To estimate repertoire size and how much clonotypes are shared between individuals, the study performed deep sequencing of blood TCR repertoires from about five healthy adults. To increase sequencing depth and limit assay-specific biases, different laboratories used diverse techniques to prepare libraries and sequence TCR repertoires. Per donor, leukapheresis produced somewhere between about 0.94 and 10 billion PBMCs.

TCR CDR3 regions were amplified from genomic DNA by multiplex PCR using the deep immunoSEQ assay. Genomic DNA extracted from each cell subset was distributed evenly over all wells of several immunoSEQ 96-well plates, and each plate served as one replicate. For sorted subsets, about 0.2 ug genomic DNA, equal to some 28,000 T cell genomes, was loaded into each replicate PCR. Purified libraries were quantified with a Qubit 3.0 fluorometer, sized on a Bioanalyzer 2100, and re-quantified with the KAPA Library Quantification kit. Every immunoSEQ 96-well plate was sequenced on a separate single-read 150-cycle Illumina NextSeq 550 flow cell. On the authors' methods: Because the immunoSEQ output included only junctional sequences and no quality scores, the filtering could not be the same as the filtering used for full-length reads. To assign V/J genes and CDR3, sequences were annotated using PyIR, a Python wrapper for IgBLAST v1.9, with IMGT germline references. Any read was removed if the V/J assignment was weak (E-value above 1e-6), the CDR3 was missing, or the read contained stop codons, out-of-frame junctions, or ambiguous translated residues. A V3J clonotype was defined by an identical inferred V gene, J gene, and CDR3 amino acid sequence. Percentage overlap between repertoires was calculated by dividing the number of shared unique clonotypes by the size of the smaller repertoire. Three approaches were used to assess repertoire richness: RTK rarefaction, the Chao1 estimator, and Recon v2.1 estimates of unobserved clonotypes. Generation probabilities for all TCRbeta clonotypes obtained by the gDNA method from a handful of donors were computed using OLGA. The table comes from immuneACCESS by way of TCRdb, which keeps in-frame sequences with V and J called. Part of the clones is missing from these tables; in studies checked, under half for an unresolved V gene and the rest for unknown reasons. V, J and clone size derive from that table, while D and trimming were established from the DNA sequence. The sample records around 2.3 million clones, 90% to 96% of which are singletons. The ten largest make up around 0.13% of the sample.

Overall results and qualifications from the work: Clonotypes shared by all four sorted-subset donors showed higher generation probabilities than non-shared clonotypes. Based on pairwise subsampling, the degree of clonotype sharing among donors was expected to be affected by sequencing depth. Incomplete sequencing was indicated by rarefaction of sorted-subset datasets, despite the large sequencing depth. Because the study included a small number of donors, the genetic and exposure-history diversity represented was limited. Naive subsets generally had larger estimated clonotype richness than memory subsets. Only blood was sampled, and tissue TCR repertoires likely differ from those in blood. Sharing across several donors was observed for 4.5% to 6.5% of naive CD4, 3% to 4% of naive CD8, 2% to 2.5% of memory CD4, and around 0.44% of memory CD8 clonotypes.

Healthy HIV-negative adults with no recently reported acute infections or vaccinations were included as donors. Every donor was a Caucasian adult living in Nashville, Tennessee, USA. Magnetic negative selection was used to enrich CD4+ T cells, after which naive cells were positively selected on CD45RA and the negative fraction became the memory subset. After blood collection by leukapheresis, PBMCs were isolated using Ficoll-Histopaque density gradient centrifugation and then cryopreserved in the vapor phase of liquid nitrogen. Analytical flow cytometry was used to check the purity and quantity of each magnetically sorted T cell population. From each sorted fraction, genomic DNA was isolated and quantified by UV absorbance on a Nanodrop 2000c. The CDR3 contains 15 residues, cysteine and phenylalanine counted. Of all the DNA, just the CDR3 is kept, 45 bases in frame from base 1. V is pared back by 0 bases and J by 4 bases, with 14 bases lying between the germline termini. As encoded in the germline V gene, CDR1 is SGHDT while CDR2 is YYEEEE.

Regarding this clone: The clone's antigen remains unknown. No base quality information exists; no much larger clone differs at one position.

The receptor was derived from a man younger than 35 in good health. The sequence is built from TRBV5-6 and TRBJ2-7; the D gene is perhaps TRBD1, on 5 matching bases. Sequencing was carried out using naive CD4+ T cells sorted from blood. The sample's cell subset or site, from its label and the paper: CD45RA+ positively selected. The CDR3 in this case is CASSLAAQGIYEQYF. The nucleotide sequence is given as TGTGCCAGCAGCTTGGCCGCGCAGGGAATTTACGAGCAGTACTTC.